The sequence of this TCR beta chain was determined in a study of blood T cell repertoires in COVID-19. Study overall: The United States, Italy and Spain supplied acute and convalescent COVID-19 samples. Sources were T cells, B-cell-depleted T cells, or PBMCs; the material itself was cDNA or gDNA.

Authors' analysis steps: Nucleated cell counts were estimated from reference gene primer amplification. The method was immunoSEQ multiplex PCR; TCRdb's version includes in-frame clones alone and lacks a portion of them. V, J and clone size were drawn from that table, and D and trimming were deduced from the DNA. The sample lists 18,000 or so clones, over 75% occurring once. From germline, CDR1 is KGHSH and CDR2 LQKENI. V lost 2 bases, J lost 7 bases, and 9 bases lay in between. This CDR3 is built from 13 residues. Seattle enrolled patients during active infection and tracked them longitudinally. V gene TRBV18 combines with J gene TRBJ1-5; D remains ambiguous. The sample consisted of peripheral blood. The sequence was collected from a man aged 65 to 79 with COVID-19, enrolled during active disease. CDR3 sequence: CASSPSPRQPQHF. The CDR3 coding sequence is TGTGCCAGCTCACCAAGCCCCCGGCAGCCCCAGCATTTT. Variable domain in full (rest from reference TRBV18 and TRBJ1-5): NAGVMQNPRHLVRRRGQEARLRCSPMKGHSHVYWYRQLPEEGLKFMVYLQKENIIDESGMPKERFSAEFPKEGPSILRIQQVVRGDSAAYFCASSPSPRQPQHFGDGTRLSIL.